This T cell receptor (beta chain) comes out of a study of cytomegalovirus exposure and HLA in healthy donors. Germline CDR1 reads LNHDA; CDR2 reads SQIVND (reference sequence). The CDR3 covers 15 residues. Between the trimmed V and J ends, which lost 5 bases and 4 bases, there was a span of 14 bases. Amplification used 60 Vbeta primers and 13 Jbeta primers. Assay: immunoSEQ multiplex PCR; the TCRdb copy retains only in-frame clones and omits some. Here the sample spans about 150,000 clones, roughly 85% being singletons. The chain couples TRBV19 to TRBJ1-4, with D uncertain. This receptor was obtained from a woman aged 18-35 years in good health and CMV-seronegative. The sample comprised PBMCs. The CDR3 nucleotides read TGTGCCAGTAGTGCGCGACGGAGCCTTAATGAAAAACTGTTTTTT. Amino acid sequence: CASSARRSLNEKLFF.